This is a list of T cell receptor beta chains from one sample in a study of regulatory T cells in long-lasting Graves disease. TCRdb re-called the multiplex PCR reads with MiXCR, one entry per CDR3 protein. The sample records a few hundred thousand distinct CDR3 sequences, 20% to 25% being singletons. The source was peripheral blood mononuclear cells (PBMCs), collected when the disease was refractory, from a patient treated with antithyroid drugs. The receptors were gathered from a female donor with Graves disease. Both conserved end residues are part of each CDR3. Fields, in order: V gene, clone size, CDR3 protein. Not all rows give a size; the values are once, few, many and, for expanded clones, a class.

TRBV4-1 . CASSHPGQGPSYEQYF
TRBV9 many CASSVAGANVLTF
TRBV2 many CASSFPLQGGEDDTEAFF
TRBV28 many CASSTYYGYTF
TRBV30 . CAWTLSAGGADEQFF
TRBV27 . CTSSRPWDSSSSSYNEQFF
TRBV6-1 many CASSPLFQPQHF
TRBV7-9 . CASSLPGQRSSYNSPLHF
TRBV7-3 . CASSFWGNNEQFF
TRBV10-3 few CAISGRGGGELFF
TRBV7-6 . CASSPQGLANQETQYF
TRBV6-5 many CASSSLIGQGRKGTGELFF
TRBV3-1 many CASSQLPGPGETQYF
TRBV6-5 few CASNYSTGNYGYTF
TRBV20-1 . CSARRPNSGNTIYF
TRBV12-3/TRBV12-4 . CASRATEGGYTF
TRBV10-3 few CAISESGDPYEQYF
TRBV24-1 . CATLGQVDTGELFF
TRBV2 many CASSQGTGAYEQYF
TRBV12-3/TRBV12-4 many CASSLLGLPQYF
TRBV9 few CASSVDGFSNQPQHF
TRBV7-9 . CASSTRPRQPLNNSPLHF
TRBV20-1 few CSARALPGQGVQSNQPQHF
TRBV10-3 many CAISEGAAAYGYTF
TRBV30 . CAWIWHNGYTF
TRBV6-1 many CASQELQDPGLHREKLFF
TRBV28 many CASSSGWAQETQYF
TRBV29-1 . CSAGGGRGGDTQYF
TRBV28 many CASTAQGRGDYGYTF